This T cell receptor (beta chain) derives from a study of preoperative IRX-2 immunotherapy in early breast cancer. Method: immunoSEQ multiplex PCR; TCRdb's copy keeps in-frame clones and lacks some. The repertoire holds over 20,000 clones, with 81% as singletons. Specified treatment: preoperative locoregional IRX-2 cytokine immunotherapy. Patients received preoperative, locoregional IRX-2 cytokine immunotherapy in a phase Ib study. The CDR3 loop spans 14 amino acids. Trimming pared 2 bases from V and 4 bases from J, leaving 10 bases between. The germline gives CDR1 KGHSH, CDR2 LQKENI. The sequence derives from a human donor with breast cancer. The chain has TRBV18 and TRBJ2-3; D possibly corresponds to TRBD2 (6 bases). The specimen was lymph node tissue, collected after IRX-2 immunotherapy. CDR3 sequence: CASSPIGTSDTQYF. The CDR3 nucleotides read TGTGCCAGCTCACCAATAGGGACTTCAGATACGCAGTATTTT.